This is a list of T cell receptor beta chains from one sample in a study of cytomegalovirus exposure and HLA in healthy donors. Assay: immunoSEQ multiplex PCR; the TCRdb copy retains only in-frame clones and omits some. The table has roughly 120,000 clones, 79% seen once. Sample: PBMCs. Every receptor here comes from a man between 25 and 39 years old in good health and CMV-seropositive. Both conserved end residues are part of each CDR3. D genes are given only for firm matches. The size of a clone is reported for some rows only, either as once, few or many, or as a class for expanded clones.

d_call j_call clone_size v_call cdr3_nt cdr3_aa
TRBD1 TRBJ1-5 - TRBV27 TGTGCCAGCAGGGACAGGGTGAATCAGCCCCAGCATTTT CASRDRVNQPQHF
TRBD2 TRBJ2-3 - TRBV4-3 TGCGCCAGCAGCCAAGATGAGCGGGGAATCACAGATACGCAGTATTTT CASSQDERGITDTQYF
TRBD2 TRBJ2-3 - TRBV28 TGTGCCAGCAGTTACCCTAGCGGGGGGGCAGATACGCAGTATTTT CASSYPSGGADTQYF
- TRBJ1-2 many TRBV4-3 TGCGCCAGCAGCCAAGGGACAGTAAACTATGGCTACACCTTC CASSQGTVNYGYTF
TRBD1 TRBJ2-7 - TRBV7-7 TGTGCCAGCAGCCCGAAGACAGGGGGAGGCGAGCAGTACTTC CASSPKTGGGEQYF
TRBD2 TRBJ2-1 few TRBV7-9 TGTGCCAGCAGCCTCCCGACTAGCGGAAGCTCCTACAATGAGCAGTTCTTC CASSLPTSGSSYNEQFF
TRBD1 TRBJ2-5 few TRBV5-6 TGTGCCAGCAGTCGCGCCCGGACAGGGGGACAGGAGACCCAGTACTTC CASSRARTGGQETQYF
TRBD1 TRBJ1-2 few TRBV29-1 TGCAGCGTTTCGGACAGGGAGGATGGCTACACCTTC CSVSDREDGYTF
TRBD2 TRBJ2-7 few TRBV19 TGTGCCAGTGGGACTAGCGGTAACGAGCAGTACTTC CASGTSGNEQYF
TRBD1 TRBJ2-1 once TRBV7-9 TGTGCCAGCAGCTTAAGGACAGGGCCTTACAATGAGCAGTTCTTC CASSLRTGPYNEQFF
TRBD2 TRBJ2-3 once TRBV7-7 TGTGCCAGCAGCCCCGGACTAGCGGGGACGTCAGATACGCAGTATTTT CASSPGLAGTSDTQYF
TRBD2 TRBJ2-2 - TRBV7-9 TGTTCCAGCAGCTTCCTAGCGGGGATAGACACCGGGGAGCTGTTTTTT CSSSFLAGIDTGELFF
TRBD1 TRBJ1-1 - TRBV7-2 TGTGCCAGCAGCATACCAGGGGGCACTGAAGCTTTCTTT CASSIPGGTEAFF